These T cell receptor beta chains were read from a single sample in a study of shared clonotypes between healthy human individuals. The table came from immunoSEQ multiplex PCR; TCRdb's copy has only in-frame clones and leaves some out. Of about 2.2 million clones listed, around 95% are singletons. Material for sequencing was naive CD8+ T cells from PBMCs. The source is a man younger than 35 in good health. Some clones in this sample may be carry-over from other donors' samples. CDR3s include the opening cysteine and the closing phenylalanine or tryptophan. A D gene is named only where the DNA matches it firmly. Size is stated for part of the rows, as once, few or many counts, or as a class when the clone is expanded.

clone size	J gene	D gene	V gene	CDR3 length	CDR3 DNA	CDR3 protein
.	TRBJ2-3	.	TRBV7-9	13	TGTGCCAGCAGCTTGCCTCGGAGACCTACGCAGTATTTT	CASSLPRRPTQYF
.	TRBJ1-1	.	TRBV28	14	TGTGCCAGCAGCTCGGACACAATGAACACTGAAGCTTTCTTT	CASSSDTMNTEAFF
.	TRBJ2-7	.	TRBV30	15	TGTGCCTGGAGTACGGGCGGGGACGGTAACTACGAGCAGTACTTC	CAWSTGGDGNYEQYF
once	TRBJ1-2	TRBD1	TRBV7-6	20	TGTGCCAGCAGCCCCAAGGAACACGTGGGCAGGGGGACGGGGAACTATGGCTACACCTTC	CASSPKEHVGRGTGNYGYTF
.	TRBJ2-7	.	TRBV11-2	11	TGTGCCAGCAGCTCTTACTACGAGCAGTACTTC	CASSSYYEQYF
.	TRBJ2-7	.	TRBV28	15	TGTGCCAGCACCGTAGGGGCAGGGGACTCCTACGAGCAGTACTTC	CASTVGAGDSYEQYF
.	TRBJ1-5	.	TRBV9	15	TGTGCCAGCACCTACTCGGACGGGCCGGATCAGCCCCAGCATTTT	CASTYSDGPDQPQHF
.	TRBJ2-1	.	TRBV6-5	15	TGTGCCAGCAGTCCGGACTCTCCCTTCTCCAATGAGCAGTTCTTC	CASSPDSPFSNEQFF
once	TRBJ1-5	.	TRBV4-1	13	TGCGCCAGCAGCCAAGATATGGCGTGGCCCCAGCATTTT	CASSQDMAWPQHF
.	TRBJ2-1	TRBD2	TRBV7-8	14	TGTGCCAGCAGTTACGGTAGCGGGGTGGATGAGCAGTTCTTC	CASSYGSGVDEQFF
.	TRBJ1-4	.	TRBV27	14	TGTGCCAGCAGTTTTTCACAGGGCTACGGGAAACTGTTTTTT	CASSFSQGYGKLFF
.	TRBJ2-3	.	TRBV4-1	17	TGCGCCAGCAGCCAAGAACCTTGGGGACCTAGCACAGATACGCAGTATTTT	CASSQEPWGPSTDTQYF
.	TRBJ1-5	.	TRBV27	15	TGTGCCAGCAGTTTGGGGACACTTAGCAATCAGCCCCAGCATTTT	CASSLGTLSNQPQHF
.	TRBJ1-1	.	TRBV6-6	12	TGTGCCAGCAGTTCCGACAGGACCGAAGCTTTCTTT	CASSSDRTEAFF
.	TRBJ1-5	.	TRBV21-1	20	TGTGCCAGCAGCAAAAATTCGGGGTTACAGCGGCAAAGTTGTGATCAGCCCCAGCATTTT	CASSKNSGLQRQSCDQPQHF
.	TRBJ1-1	.	TRBV29-1	13	TGCAGCGCCCAACACCCCATGAACACTGAAGCTTTCTTT	CSAQHPMNTEAFF
.	TRBJ1-1	.	TRBV9	11	TGTGCCAGCAGCGGTCAGGGTAGGGCTTTCTTT	CASSGQGRAFF
.	TRBJ2-7	TRBD2	TRBV28	14	TGTGCCAGCACCCTAGCGGGAATAGCCTACGAGCAGTACTTC	CASTLAGIAYEQYF
.	TRBJ2-1	.	TRBV9	15	TGTGCCAGCAGCCCCCACCAGAAAATCGATCATGAGCAGTTCTTC	CASSPHQKIDHEQFF